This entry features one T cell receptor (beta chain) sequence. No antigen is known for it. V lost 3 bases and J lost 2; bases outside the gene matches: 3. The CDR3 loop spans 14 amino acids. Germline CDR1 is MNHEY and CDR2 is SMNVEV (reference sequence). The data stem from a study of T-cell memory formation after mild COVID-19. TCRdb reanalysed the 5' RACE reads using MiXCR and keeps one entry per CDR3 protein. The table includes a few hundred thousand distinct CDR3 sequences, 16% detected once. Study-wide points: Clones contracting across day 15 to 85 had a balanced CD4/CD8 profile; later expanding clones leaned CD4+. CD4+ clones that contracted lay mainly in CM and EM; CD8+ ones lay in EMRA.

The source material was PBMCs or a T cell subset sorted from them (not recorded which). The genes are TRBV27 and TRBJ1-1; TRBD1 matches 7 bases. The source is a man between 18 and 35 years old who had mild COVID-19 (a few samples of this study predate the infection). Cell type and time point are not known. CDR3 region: CASSFYRGNTEAFF. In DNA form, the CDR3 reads TGTGCCAGCAGTTTCTACAGGGGAAACACTGAAGCTTTCTTT.